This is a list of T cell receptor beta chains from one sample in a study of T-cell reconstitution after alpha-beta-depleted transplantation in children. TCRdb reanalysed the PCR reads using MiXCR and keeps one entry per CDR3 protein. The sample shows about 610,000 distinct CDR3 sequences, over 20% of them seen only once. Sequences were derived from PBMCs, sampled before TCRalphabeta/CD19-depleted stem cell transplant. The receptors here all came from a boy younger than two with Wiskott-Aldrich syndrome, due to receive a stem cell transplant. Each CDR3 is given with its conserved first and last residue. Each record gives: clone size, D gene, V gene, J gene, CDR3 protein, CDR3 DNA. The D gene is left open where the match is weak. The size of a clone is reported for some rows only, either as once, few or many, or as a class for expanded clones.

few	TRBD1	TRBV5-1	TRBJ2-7	CASSRGDRGHNEQYF	TGCGCCAGCAGCCGCGGGGACAGGGGGCACAACGAGCAGTACTTC
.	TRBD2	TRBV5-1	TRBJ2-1	CASSSTSGRAGNEQFF	TGCGCCAGCAGCTCTACTAGCGGGAGGGCCGGAAATGAGCAGTTCTTC
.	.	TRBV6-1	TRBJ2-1	CASSDGQNYNEQFF	TGTGCCAGCAGTGACGGGCAGAACTACAATGAGCAGTTCTTC
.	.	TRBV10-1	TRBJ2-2	CASSDYNWDTGELFF	TGCGCCAGCAGTGACTACAACTGGGACACCGGGGAGCTGTTTTTT
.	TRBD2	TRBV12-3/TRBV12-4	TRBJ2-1	CASSSGTTSGRYNEQFF	TGTGCCAGCAGTTCCGGGACCACTAGCGGGAGGTACAATGAGCAGTTCTTC
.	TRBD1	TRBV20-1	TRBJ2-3	CSARTGKSDTQYF	TGCAGTGCGAGGACAGGGAAATCAGATACGCAGTATTTT
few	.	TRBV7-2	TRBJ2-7	CASSLVGTHGGEQYF	TGTGCCAGCAGCTTAGTAGGGACTCATGGCGGCGAGCAGTACTTC
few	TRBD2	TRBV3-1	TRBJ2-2	CASSQHSSGRAGGELFF	TGTGCCAGCAGCCAGCATTCTAGCGGGAGGGCCGGCGGGGAGCTGTTTTTT
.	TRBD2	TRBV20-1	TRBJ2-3	CSARRLAGEDTQYF	TGCAGTGCTAGACGGCTAGCGGGAGAAGATACGCAGTATTTT
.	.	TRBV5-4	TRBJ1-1	CASSFLNEAFF	TGTGCCAGCAGCTTTTTGAATGAAGCTTTCTTT
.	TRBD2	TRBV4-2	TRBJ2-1	CASSQWTAGVSYNEQFF	TGTGCCAGCAGCCAATGGACAGCGGGAGTATCCTACAATGAGCAGTTCTTC
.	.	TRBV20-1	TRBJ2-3	CSVDTSAVRRGDTQYF	.
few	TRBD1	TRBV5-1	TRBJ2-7	CASSLNRGHYEQYF	TGCGCCAGCAGCTTGAACAGGGGGCACTACGAGCAGTACTTC
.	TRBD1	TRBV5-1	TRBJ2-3	CASSLLTGSANTDTQYF	TGCGCCAGCAGCTTGTTGACAGGGAGCGCTAACACAGATACGCAGTATTTT
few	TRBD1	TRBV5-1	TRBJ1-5	CASSLTGGQSAPQHF	TGCGCCAGCAGCTTGACAGGGGGCCAATCAGCCCCCCAGCATTTT
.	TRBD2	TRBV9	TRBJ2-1	CASSVNGRALNEQFF	TGTGCCAGCAGCGTTAACGGGAGGGCCCTCAATGAGCAGTTCTTC
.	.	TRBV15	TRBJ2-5	CATSRVSMRGRWEQETQYF	TGTGCCACCAGCAGAGTATCGATGAGGGGACGGTGGGAGCAAGAGACCCAGTACTTC
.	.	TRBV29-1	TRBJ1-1	CSVVQENTEAFF	TGCAGCGTTGTGCAGGAGAACACTGAAGCTTTCTTT
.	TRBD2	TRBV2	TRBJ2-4	CASIGLAGGNIQYF	TGTGCCAGCATAGGATTAGCGGGAGGAAACATTCAGTACTTC
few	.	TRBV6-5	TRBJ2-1	CASSYGRSYNEQFF	TGTGCCAGCAGTTACGGGAGATCCTACAATGAGCAGTTCTTC
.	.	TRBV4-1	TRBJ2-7	CASSQGVPTYEQYF	TGCGCCAGCAGCCAGGGCGTCCCCACTTACGAGCAGTACTTC
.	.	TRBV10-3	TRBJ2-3	CAISTGMSTDTQYF	TGTGCCATCAGTACCGGGATGAGCACAGATACGCAGTATTTT
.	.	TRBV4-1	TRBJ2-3	CASSQAPSSGDTQYF	TGCGCCAGCAGCCAAGCCCCTTCCAGCGGAGATACGCAGTATTTT
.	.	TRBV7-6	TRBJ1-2	CASSLGPGLPNYGYTF	TGTGCCAGCAGCTTGGGCCCGGGACTCCCGAACTATGGCTACACCTTC